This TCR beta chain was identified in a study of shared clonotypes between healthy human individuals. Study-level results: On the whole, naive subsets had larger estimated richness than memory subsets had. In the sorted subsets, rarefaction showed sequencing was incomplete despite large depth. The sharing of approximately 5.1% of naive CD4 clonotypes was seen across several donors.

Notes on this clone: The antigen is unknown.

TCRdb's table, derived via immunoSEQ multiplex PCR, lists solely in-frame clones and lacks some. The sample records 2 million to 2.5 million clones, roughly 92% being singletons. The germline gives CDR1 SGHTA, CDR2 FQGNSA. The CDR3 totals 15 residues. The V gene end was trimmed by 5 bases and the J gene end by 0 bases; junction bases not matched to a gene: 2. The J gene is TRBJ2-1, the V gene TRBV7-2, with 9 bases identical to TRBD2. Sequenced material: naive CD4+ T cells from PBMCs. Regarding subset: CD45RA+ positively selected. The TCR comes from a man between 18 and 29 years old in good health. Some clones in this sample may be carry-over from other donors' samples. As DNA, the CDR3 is TGTGCCAGCAGCCGACTAGCGGACTCCTACAATGAGCAGTTCTTC. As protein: CASSRLADSYNEQFF.